The 12 T cell receptor beta chains listed next were all sequenced from one sample in a study of cytomegalovirus exposure and HLA in healthy donors. The data were produced by immunoSEQ multiplex PCR, yet TCRdb's version contains in-frame clones alone and is incomplete. The data show tens of thousands of clones, with approximately 88% seen just once and about an eighth held by the top ten. Sequenced material: PBMCs. The receptor source for this set is a young woman in good health and CMV-seropositive.

The chain employs TRBV10-2 and TRBJ2-1, with 11 bases fitting TRBD2. CDR3 size: 19 residues. CDR1 is WSHSY, CDR2 SAAADI, per germline. Unmatched junction bases numbered 16, after V lost 3 bases and J lost 6 bases. The CDR3 DNA follows: TGCGCCAGCAGTGATCTCGGGCTAGCGGGGGGTCCGCCCGTCAATGAGCAGTTCTTC. Its translation is CASSDLGLAGGPPVNEQFF.

This clone appeared once. The V call is TRBV7-9, the J call TRBJ1-1, with no clear D. V lost 5 bases and J lost 9, with 13 bases in between. Germline V CDR1 and CDR2: SEHNR, FQNEAQ (reference sequence). There are 12 residues in the CDR3. The CDR3 DNA reads as TGTGCCAGCAGCCCTGACAACCGCCAAGCTTTCTTT. As protein: CASSPDNRQAFF.

The chain joins TRBV5-6 to TRBJ1-2; TRBD1 matches at 8 bases. Germline CDR1 SGHDT, CDR2 YYEEEE. The CDR3 is made up of 16 amino acids. V was clipped by 3 bases and J by 4 bases; unmatched bases: 11. The CDR3, as DNA: TGTGCCAGCAGCTCCGTTTTAGGACAGGGATCCTATGGCTACACCTTC. It yields the protein CASSSVLGQGSYGYTF.

The chain combines TRBV28 with TRBJ2-2; D is perhaps TRBD1 (5 bases). Germline values: CDR1 MDHEN, CDR2 SYDVKM. V lost 2 bases and J lost 9, with 16 bases in between. CDR3 length equals 15 residues. This CDR3 is CASSLNRDRRRELFF. The CDR3 region has the DNA TGTGCCAGCAGTTTAAATCGAGACAGAAGGAGGGAGCTGTTTTTT. Combining the CDR3 with reference TRBV28 and TRBJ2-2 gives the whole variable domain DVKVTQSSRYLVKRTGEKVFLECVQDMDHENMFWYRQDPGLGLRLIYFSYDVKMKEKGDIPEGYSVSREKKERFSLILESASTNQTSMYLCASSLNRDRRRELFFGEGSRLTVL.

The chain uses TRBV9 and TRBJ1-6; 12 nucleotides match TRBD1. The ends lost 4 bases at V and 10 bases at J; junction bases unmatched: 6. This CDR3 contains 15 residues. Germline loops: CDR1 SGDLS, CDR2 YYNGEE. This chain's CDR3 is CASSLGQGASSPLHF. The CDR3 region has the DNA TGTGCCAGCAGCTTGGGACAGGGGGCGAGCTCACCCCTCCACTTT. Filled out from reference TRBV9 and TRBJ1-6, the complete variable domain reads DSGVTQTPKHLITATGQRVTLRCSPRSGDLSVYWYQQSLDQGLQFLIQYYNGEERAKGNILERFSAQQFPDLHSELNLSSLELGDSALYFCASSLGQGASSPLHFGNGTRLTVT.

This rearrangement joins TRBV4-3 to TRBJ2-1, with TRBD2 identical over 12 bases. Germline trimming cut 5 bases from V and 8 bases from J; bases unmatched to any gene: 7. Germline V gene data show CDR1 as LGHNA and CDR2 as YSLEER. The CDR3 is 15 residues long. The CDR3 bases are TGCGCCAGCAGCGTAAGACTAGCGGGGGACCATGAGCAGTTCTTC. Translating it yields CASSVRLAGDHEQFF.

In this sample, this clone turned up many times. The chain links TRBV19 to TRBJ1-1; D uncertain. Per germline, CDR1 LNHDA and CDR2 SQIVND (reference sequence). The ends were cut back, 10 bases at V and 6 bases at J, with 21 bases in the middle. This CDR3 has 14 amino acids. This chain's CDR3 is CATRPSGTSAEAFF. CDR3 in DNA: TGTGCCACTAGACCGAGTGGTACTTCGGCTGAAGCTTTCTTT.

V usage is TRBV28 and J usage is TRBJ1-5; D unclear. V lost 8 bases to trimming and J lost 11 bases, with 22 bases between them. The CDR3 spans 14 residues. The V gene's germline CDR1 is MDHEN and CDR2 SYDVKM. CDR3 DNA sequence: TGTGCCAGCTGCTCGCCGGACCGGTTCGGGGCCCAGCATTTT. This translates into CASCSPDRFGAQHF.

CDR3 nucleotides: TGTGCCAGCTCACCCGGACTAGCGGGGAACACCGGGGAGCTGTTTTTT. It specifies CASSPGLAGNTGELFF. The rearrangement uses TRBV18 and TRBJ2-2; 11 nucleotides match TRBD2. The V gene end was trimmed by 3 bases and the J gene end by 1 base; junction bases not matched to a gene: 1. This CDR3 spans 16 amino acids. Germline V gives CDR1 KGHSH, CDR2 LQKENI.

The V call is TRBV4-2, the J call TRBJ2-7; 11 bases agree with TRBD2. V was pared by 4 bases and J by 7 bases, with 6 bases of the junction left unmatched. This CDR3 has 14 amino acids. Germline V lookup: CDR1 LGHNA, CDR2 YNFKEQ. For the CDR3, the DNA is TGTGCCAGCAGCCTAGCGGGGGGGCCTGGTGAGCAGTACTTC. This translates into CASSLAGGPGEQYF.

V is TRBV6-5 and J is TRBJ1-3; D is possibly TRBD1 (6 bases). This CDR3 contains 15 residues. Germline CDR1 is MNHEY and CDR2 is SVGAGI. V was trimmed by 0 bases and J by 4 bases, leaving 10 bases between them. The CDR3 region has the DNA TGTGCCAGCAGTTACTCGGGGGCGCGGGGAAACACCATATATTTT. Its translation is CASSYSGARGNTIYF.

The chain is built from TRBV5-1 and TRBJ2-2; D is unresolved. Germline V gene sequence: CDR1 SGHRS, CDR2 YFSETQ. The CDR3 sequence is 14 residues long. V lost 0 bases, J lost 5 bases, and 8 bases lay in between. The CDR3 DNA reads as TGCGCCAGCAGCTTGGACGTCGGGACCGGGGAGCTGTTTTTT. Translating gives CASSLDVGTGELFF.